The 13 T cell receptor beta chains below all came from one sample that was sequenced in a study of blood T cell repertoires in COVID-19. Assay used: immunoSEQ multiplex PCR; TCRdb lists only in-frame clones, some missing. Seen here are some 200,000 clones, more than 65% observed once, and the top ten hold roughly 8.7%. The sequencing input was peripheral blood. These receptors were obtained from a man in his fifties with active or convalescent COVID-19.

V usage is TRBV6-1 and J usage is TRBJ2-2; 10 nucleotides line up with TRBD2. This CDR3 spans 16 amino acids. Germline CDR1 reads MNHNS; CDR2 reads SASEGT. Losses at the gene ends were 1 base for V and 7 bases for J; bases not matched to a gene: 6. The CDR3 region has the DNA TGTGCCAGCAGTGAAGGGCTAGCGGGAGAGAACGGGGAGCTGTTTTTT. This codes for CASSEGLAGENGELFF.

The chain couples TRBV9 to TRBJ1-4; 9 nucleotides agree with TRBD1. Germline values: CDR1 SGDLS, CDR2 YYNGEE. J was trimmed by 5 bases and V by 0 bases; bases with no gene match: 5. This CDR3 has 16 residues. The CDR3: CASSVAGGQGNEKLFF. In nucleotides, the CDR3 is TGTGCCAGCAGCGTAGCAGGAGGACAGGGGAATGAAAAACTGTTTTTT. The complete variable domain, with remaining parts taken from reference TRBV9 and TRBJ1-4, reads DSGVTQTPKHLITATGQRVTLRCSPRSGDLSVYWYQQSLDQGLQFLIQYYNGEERAKGNILERFSAQQFPDLHSELNLSSLELGDSALYFCASSVAGGQGNEKLFFGSGTQLSVL.

The CDR3 reads CASSSPRGRIEQYF. The CDR3 nucleotides are TGTGCCAGCAGCTCCCCCAGGGGGCGAATCGAGCAGTACTTC. The chain carries TRBV11-2 and TRBJ2-7; 8 bases fit TRBD1. Trimming cost V 4 bases and J 6 bases; bases outside gene matches: 8. The CDR3 contains 14 residues. The germline gives CDR1 SGHAT, CDR2 FQNNGV.

This clone came up once. The rearrangement uses TRBV5-1 and TRBJ1-1; 8 nucleotides align to TRBD1. Trimming cost V 3 bases and J 7 bases; bases outside gene matches: 11. The CDR3 spans 15 residues. CDR1 and CDR2 from the germline V gene are SGHRS and YFSETQ. CDR3 nucleotides: TGCGCCAGCAGCTCCTCGGGACAGGAGATTAGTGAAGCTTTCTTT. Translated: CASSSSGQEISEAFF.

The chain couples TRBV14 to TRBJ1-2; D is unclear. This CDR3 comprises 13 residues. Per the germline V gene, CDR1 is SGHDN and CDR2 is FVKESK. V gave up 1 base and J gave up 4 bases, with 7 bases separating them. As DNA, the CDR3 is TGTGCCAGCAGCCAAGTTCCGAGCTATGGCTACACCTTC. Translating gives CASSQVPSYGYTF.

This chain links TRBV19 with TRBJ1-2; 8 bases are a match to TRBD1. CDR3 length: 16 amino acids. The trim removed 9 bases at V and 4 bases at J, leaving 16 bases unmatched. The germline V gene encodes CDR1 LNHDA and CDR2 SQIVND (reference sequence). This CDR3 is CASQGAGTGLGYGYTF. In nucleotides, the CDR3 is TGTGCCAGCCAGGGGGCAGGGACGGGACTGGGCTATGGCTACACCTTC.

This rearrangement joins TRBV28 to TRBJ2-7; 9 nucleotides line up with TRBD1. This CDR3 has 14 amino acids. Looked up from germline, CDR1 is MDHEN and CDR2 is SYDVKM. V trimming: 3 bases; J trimming: 2 bases; junction bases outside the gene matches: 2. The CDR3 loop is CASSLTGGPYEQYF. Here the CDR3 DNA reads TGTGCCAGCAGTTTGACAGGGGGTCCCTACGAGCAGTACTTC.

This clone was detected only once. The V gene is TRBV5-5, the J gene TRBJ1-1; TRBD1 agrees at 7 bases. The trim removed 4 bases at V and 11 bases at J, leaving 8 bases unmatched. The CDR3 has 12 amino acids. CDR1 is SGHKS, CDR2 YYEKEE, per germline (reference sequence). The CDR3 protein is CASSPWTGVAFF. The CDR3 DNA is TGTGCCAGCAGCCCCTGGACAGGCGTCGCTTTCTTT.

This clone was counted once. The chain joins TRBV24-1 to TRBJ2-5, with 10 bases aligning to TRBD1. This CDR3 has 16 residues. The V segment lost 2 bases and the J segment 2 bases; nucleotides outside the gene matches: 4. The V gene's germline CDR1 is KGHDR and CDR2 SFDVKD. The CDR3 spells CATSDSGTGEQETQYF. The CDR3 nucleotides read TGTGCCACCAGTGATTCCGGGACAGGGGAGCAAGAGACCCAGTACTTC.

This clone occurred a few times. This rearrangement joins TRBV5-1 to TRBJ2-2; TRBD2 aligns across 9 bases. V was clipped by 0 bases and J by 4 bases; unmatched bases: 10. The CDR3 totals 18 residues. Germline V gives CDR1 SGHRS, CDR2 YFSETQ. The CDR3, as DNA: TGCGCCAGCAGCTTGGCTTGGCGGGGGGGCCTGGGCACCGGGGAGCTGTTTTTT. It specifies CASSLAWRGGLGTGELFF.

The rearrangement joins TRBV7-9 to TRBJ1-1, with D possibly TRBD1 on 6 matching bases. Germline V gene sequence: CDR1 SEHNR, CDR2 FQNEAQ (reference sequence). Deletions cut 8 bases from V and 3 bases from J, with 16 bases between. This CDR3 region has 14 residues. CDR3 protein: CASGTGWSDTEAFF. The DNA for the CDR3 is TGTGCCAGCGGCACAGGGTGGAGTGACACTGAAGCTTTCTTT.

V usage is TRBV5-5 and J usage is TRBJ2-5; a weak D match, TRBD1 (7 bases). CDR1 and CDR2 (germline): SGHKS, YYEKEE (reference sequence). The length of the CDR3 is 13 residues. V was trimmed by 2 bases and J by 5 bases, leaving 10 bases between them. The CDR3 nucleotides read TGTGCCAGCAGCTTTCCAGGGGGGGAGACCCAGTACTTC. Its translation is CASSFPGGETQYF.

In DNA, the CDR3 is TGTGCCAGCAGCACTAGCGGGGGGGCCCGGAATGAGCAGTTCTTC. Translated, it gives CASSTSGGARNEQFF. V is TRBV28 and J is TRBJ2-1, with 13 bases lining up with TRBD2. The CDR3 length is 15 residues. After removal of 6 bases from V and 7 bases from J, the junction contained 6 bases not matched to a gene. Germline CDR1 reads MDHEN; CDR2 reads SYDVKM.